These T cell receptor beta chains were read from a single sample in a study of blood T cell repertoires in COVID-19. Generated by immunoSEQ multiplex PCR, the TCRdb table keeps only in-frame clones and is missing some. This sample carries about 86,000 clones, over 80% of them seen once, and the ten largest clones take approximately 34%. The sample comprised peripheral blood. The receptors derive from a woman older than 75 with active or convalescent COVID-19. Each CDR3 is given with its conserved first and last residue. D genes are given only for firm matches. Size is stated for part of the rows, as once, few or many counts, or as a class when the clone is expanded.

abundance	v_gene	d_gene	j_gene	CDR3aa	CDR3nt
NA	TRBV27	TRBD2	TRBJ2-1	CASSQLAGGSYNEQFF	TGTGCCAGCAGCCAACTAGCGGGAGGGTCCTACAATGAGCAGTTCTTC
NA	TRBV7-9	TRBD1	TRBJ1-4	CASSLGTETNEKLFF	TGTGCCAGCAGCCTTGGGACAGAGACTAATGAAAAACTGTTTTTT
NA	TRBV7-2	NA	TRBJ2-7	CASSLASGRGAYEQYF	TGTGCCAGCAGCTTAGCGTCGGGCAGGGGCGCTTACGAGCAGTACTTC
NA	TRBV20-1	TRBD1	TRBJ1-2	CSASPGQDSGGGYTF	TGCAGTGCTAGTCCGGGACAGGATAGTGGGGGCGGCTACACCTTC
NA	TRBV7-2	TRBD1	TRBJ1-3	CASSLRAPGQGFENTIYF	TGTGCCAGCAGCTTACGAGCGCCGGGACAGGGTTTCGAAAACACCATATATTTT
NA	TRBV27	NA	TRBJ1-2	CASSFQGFGGYTF	TGTGCCAGCAGTTTCCAGGGCTTCGGTGGCTACACCTTC
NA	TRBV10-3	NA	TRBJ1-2	CAISEWAGQNYGYTF	TGTGCCATCAGTGAGTGGGCAGGCCAGAACTATGGCTACACCTTC
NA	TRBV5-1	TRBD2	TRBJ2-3	CARSGGAARGGAANTQYF	TGCGCCCGCAGCGGGGGGGCCGCTCGCGGGGGGGCCGCTAATACGCAGTATTTT
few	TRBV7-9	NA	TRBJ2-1	CASSPIYGRGDEQFF	TGTGCCAGCAGCCCAATTTATGGCCGCGGGGATGAGCAGTTCTTC
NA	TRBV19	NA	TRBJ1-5	CASSRGGGFAQPQHF	TGTGCCAGTAGTCGCGGGGGGGGGTTTGCTCAGCCCCAGCATTTT
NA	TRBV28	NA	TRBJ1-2	CASSLWGTRGYTF	TGTGCCAGCAGTTTATGGGGCACAAGGGGCTACACCTTC
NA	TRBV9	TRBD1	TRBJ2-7	CASSVAPGQEEQYF	TGTGCCAGCAGCGTAGCTCCGGGACAGGAGGAGCAGTACTTC
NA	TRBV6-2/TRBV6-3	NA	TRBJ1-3	CASSYGWEPGNTIYF	TGTGCCAGCAGTTACGGTTGGGAGCCTGGAAACACCATATATTTT
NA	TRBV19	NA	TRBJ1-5	CASTSDTDQPQHF	TGTGCCAGTACCTCAGACACCGATCAGCCCCAGCATTTT
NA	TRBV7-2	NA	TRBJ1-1	CASNPFYSGTEAFF	TGTGCCAGCAACCCTTTCTACTCGGGCACTGAAGCTTTCTTT
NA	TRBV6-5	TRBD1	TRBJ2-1	CASSRSGGYNEQFF	TGTGCCAGCAGCCGATCAGGGGGCTACAATGAGCAGTTCTTC
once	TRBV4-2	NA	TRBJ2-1	CASSQELALSNEQFF	TGTGCCAGCAGCCAAGAACTAGCACTCAGCAATGAGCAGTTCTTC
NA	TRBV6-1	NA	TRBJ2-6	CASSEDRIPTGANVLTF	TGTGCCAGCAGTGAAGACAGAATTCCGACTGGGGCCAACGTCCTGACTTTC
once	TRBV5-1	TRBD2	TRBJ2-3	CASQSGGSTDTQYF	TGCGCCAGTCAGAGCGGGGGGAGCACAGATACGCAGTATTTT
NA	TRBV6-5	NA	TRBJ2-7	CASRPTKGEQYF	TGTGCCAGCAGGCCCACTAAGGGGGAGCAGTACTTC
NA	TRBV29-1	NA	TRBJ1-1	CSGLGRMNTEAFF	TGCAGCGGCCTCGGCAGGATGAACACTGAAGCTTTCTTT
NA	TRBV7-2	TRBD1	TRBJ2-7	CASSSRDRGYEQYF	TGTGCCAGCAGCTCGAGGGACAGGGGCTACGAGCAGTACTTC
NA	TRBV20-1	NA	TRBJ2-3	CSALITDTQYF	TGCAGTGCTCTAATCACAGATACGCAGTATTTT
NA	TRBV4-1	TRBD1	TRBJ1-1	CASSQARQGRTEAFF	TGCGCCAGCAGCCAAGCTCGACAGGGGAGGACTGAAGCTTTCTTT
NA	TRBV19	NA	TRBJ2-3	CASSIRWGASTDTQYF	TGTGCCAGTAGTATAAGGTGGGGCGCAAGCACAGATACGCAGTATTTT
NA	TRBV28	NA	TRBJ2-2	CASTLGGAGTGELFF	TGTGCCAGCACCCTGGGGGGGGCGGGGACCGGGGAGCTGTTTTTT
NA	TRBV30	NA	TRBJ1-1	CAWSVLSAEAFF	TGTGCCTGGAGTGTACTTAGCGCTGAAGCTTTCTTT
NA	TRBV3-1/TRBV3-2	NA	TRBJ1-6	CASSPEGAGDSPLHF	TGTGCCAGCAGCCCGGAAGGGGCAGGGGATTCACCCCTCCACTTT
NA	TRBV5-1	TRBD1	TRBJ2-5	CASSSGQTLASGETQYF	TGCGCCAGCAGCTCGGGACAGACCTTAGCGTCGGGAGAGACCCAGTACTTC
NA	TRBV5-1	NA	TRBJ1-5	CASSLEGLSNQPQHF	TGCGCCAGCAGCTTGGAGGGGTTGAGCAATCAGCCCCAGCATTTT
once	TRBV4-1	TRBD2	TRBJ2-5	CASSQDSRASGRETQYF	TGCGCCAGCAGCCAAGATAGCAGGGCTAGCGGGAGAGAGACCCAGTACTTC
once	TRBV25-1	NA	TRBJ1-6	CASSPPGGDNSPLHF	TGTGCCAGCAGCCCACCGGGGGGTGACAATTCACCCCTCCACTTT
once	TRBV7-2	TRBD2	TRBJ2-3	CASSLVAGELTDTQYF	TGTGCCAGCAGCTTAGTAGCGGGGGAGCTCACAGATACGCAGTATTTT
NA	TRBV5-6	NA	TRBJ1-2	CASSLSWQSNYGYTF	TGTGCCAGCAGCTTATCGTGGCAGTCTAACTATGGCTACACCTTC
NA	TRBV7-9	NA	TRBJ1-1	CASSLEAVTEAFF	TGTGCCAGCAGCTTAGAGGCGGTCACTGAAGCTTTCTTT
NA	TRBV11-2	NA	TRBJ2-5	CASSLVKYTGETQYF	TGTGCCAGCAGCTTAGTGAAGTACACAGGGGAGACCCAGTACTTC
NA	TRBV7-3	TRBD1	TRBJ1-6	CASSPTGQGNSPLHF	TGTGCCAGCAGCCCTACGGGACAGGGAAATTCACCCCTCCACTTT
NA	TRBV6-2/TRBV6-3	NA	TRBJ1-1	CASSFSKNTEAFF	TGTGCCAGCAGTTTTAGCAAGAACACTGAAGCTTTCTTT
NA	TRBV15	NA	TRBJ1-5	CATSRGTGHLQPQHF	TGTGCCACCAGCAGAGGGACGGGACATCTTCAGCCCCAGCATTTT
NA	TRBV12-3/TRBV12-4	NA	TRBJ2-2	CASSSHTGELFF	TGTGCCAGCAGTTCTCACACCGGGGAGCTGTTTTTT